One and the same sample provided the 28 T cell receptor beta chains below, sequenced in a study of a mutant IDH1 vaccine in newly diagnosed glioma. The assay was immunoSEQ multiplex PCR, and TCRdb's table has in-frame clones only and misses some. The table lists under 60,000 clones, around 80% of them singletons. Antigen specificity for these receptors is unknown. Time point noted: week 35, safety follow-up. Vaccinated patients received 300 ug of mutant IDH1 20-mer peptide per dose, with topical imiquimod. This specimen consisted of PBMCs, obtained from a glioma patient whose treatment included an IDH1 peptide vaccine. The receptors stem from a man in his forties or fifties with glioma.

This clone came up once. The chain uses TRBV5-6 and TRBJ2-5; 10 nucleotides line up with TRBD1. The V and J ends lost 5 bases and 4 bases, in that order; junction bases with no gene match: 8. There are 15 residues in the CDR3. CDR1 SGHDT and CDR2 YYEEEE come from the germline V gene. The chain's CDR3 is CASRFTTGGRETQYF. In DNA, the CDR3 is TGTGCCAGCAGATTTACGACAGGGGGCCGAGAGACCCAGTACTTC. Filled out from reference TRBV5-6 and TRBJ2-5, the complete variable domain reads DAGVTQSPTHLIKTRGQQVTLRCSPKSGHDTVSWYQQALGQGPQFIFQYYEEEERQRGNFPDRFSGHQFPNYSSELNVNALLLGDSALYLCASRFTTGGRETQYFGPGTRLLVL.

The J gene is TRBJ2-5, the V gene TRBV29-1; 9 positions match TRBD2. Germline assignment: CDR1 SQVTM and CDR2 ANQGSEA. The CDR3 runs to 12 residues. The CDR3 loop is CRATSGRETQYF. CDR3 sequence (DNA): TGCAGGGCTACTAGCGGGCGGGAGACCCAGTACTTC.

This clone was found many times. The chain has TRBV6-5 and TRBJ2-7; D remains unclear. Germline CDR1 reads MNHEY; CDR2 reads SVGAGI. CDR3 length equals 12 residues. V lost 4 bases, J lost 4 bases, and 8 bases lay in between. CDR3 protein: CASSSGLYEQYF. The CDR3 DNA is TGTGCCAGCAGTTCGGGCCTATACGAGCAGTACTTC.

The rearrangement uses TRBV6-1 and TRBJ2-7, with TRBD1 matching 7 bases. The V and J ends lost 8 bases and 4 bases, in that order; junction bases with no gene match: 11. Germline V gene sequence: CDR1 MNHNS, CDR2 SASEGT. The CDR3 is 14 residues long. CDR3 nucleotide sequence: TGTGCCAGCTGGGACAGCTCTGTTTCTTACGAGCAGTACTTC. It is translated as CASWDSSVSYEQYF.

This sequence joins TRBV27 and TRBJ2-2; D is possibly TRBD1 (6 bases). This CDR3 contains 13 residues. Trimming took 5 bases from V and 8 from J, leaving 12 bases between them. Per the germline V gene, CDR1 is MNHEY and CDR2 is SMNVEV (reference sequence). The CDR3 coding sequence is TGTGCCAGCAGTCCAGGGGACGAAGGGGAGCTGTTTTTT. As protein: CASSPGDEGELFF.

This rearrangement joins TRBV27 to TRBJ1-2, with D maybe TRBD1 (5 bases). Germline loops: CDR1 MNHEY, CDR2 SMNVEV (reference sequence). Trimming stripped 6 bases from V and 3 bases from J, with 23 bases between. The CDR3 covers 17 residues. Written as DNA, the CDR3 is TGTGCCAGCAGCCGGGGGAGGGCGGGGATGACGGACTATGGCTACACCTTC. This translates into CASSRGRAGMTDYGYTF.

The J gene is TRBJ2-1, the V gene TRBV6-1, with TRBD2 matching over 9 bases. V was clipped by 4 bases and J by 0 bases; unmatched bases: 4. Per the germline V gene, CDR1 is MNHNS and CDR2 is SASEGT. The CDR3 sequence is 16 residues long. CDR3 protein: CASSGSGRGSYNEQFF. The CDR3, as DNA: TGTGCCAGCAGTGGTAGCGGGAGAGGCTCCTACAATGAGCAGTTCTTC.

The V call is TRBV5-1, the J call TRBJ2-7, with a tentative D call TRBD1 (5 bases). Germline values: CDR1 SGHRS, CDR2 YFSETQ. Trimming left V 0 bases short and J 1 base short, with 11 bases between. The CDR3 is 15 residues long. The CDR3 loop is CASSLGQPPSYEQYF. In nucleotides, the CDR3 is TGCGCCAGCAGCTTGGGACAGCCCCCATCCTACGAGCAGTACTTC.

This clone was recorded once. The V and J genes are TRBV19 and TRBJ2-1; 7 positions match TRBD1. The junction had 14 bases not matched to a gene; V was cut back by 8 bases and J by 16 bases. Per the germline V gene, CDR1 is LNHDA and CDR2 is SQIVND (reference sequence). The CDR3 has 12 amino acids. The CDR3 reads CASQSQGTAIFF. The CDR3, as DNA: TGTGCCAGTCAATCCCAAGGGACAGCGATTTTCTTC.

The chain links TRBV2 to TRBJ2-7; D perhaps matches TRBD2 (6 bases). Germline V CDR1 and CDR2: SNHLY, FYNNEI. The CDR3 is made up of 14 amino acids. Trimming removed 0 bases at V and 3 bases at J, with 9 bases between. The chain's CDR3 is CASSEAVGSYEQYF. The CDR3 DNA sequence: TGTGCCAGCAGTGAAGCGGTCGGGAGCTACGAGCAGTACTTC. Supplemented by reference TRBV2 and TRBJ2-7, the full variable domain reads EPEVTQTPSHQVTQMGQEVILRCVPISNHLYFYWYRQILGQKVEFLVSFYNNEISEKSEIFDDQFSVERPDGSNFTLKIRSTKLEDSAMYFCASSEAVGSYEQYFGPGTRLTVT.

This chain uses TRBV19 with TRBJ2-7; D is tentatively TRBD1 or TRBD2 (6 bases each). Trimming left V 5 bases short and J 9 bases short, with 23 bases between. This CDR3 comprises 15 residues. CDR1 and CDR2 (germline): LNHDA, SQIVND (reference sequence). In DNA form, the CDR3 reads TGTGCCAGTAGTTCATCGGCGGGACACGGGGTAGCGCAGTACGTC. It is translated as CASSSSAGHGVAQYV.

This clone turned up a few times. This sequence joins TRBV19 and TRBJ1-4; D not resolved. CDR3 size: 15 residues. The germline gives CDR1 LNHDA, CDR2 SQIVND (reference sequence). V gave up 5 bases and J gave up 0 bases, with 10 bases separating them. CDR3 DNA: TGTGCCAGTAGTTCCTACATCGCAACTAATGAAAAACTGTTTTTT. Residues: CASSSYIATNEKLFF. The variable domain in full, completed from reference TRBV19 and TRBJ1-4, reads DGGITQSPKYLFRKEGQNVTLSCEQNLNHDAMYWYRQDPGQGLRLIYYSQIVNDFQKGDIAEGYSVSREKKESFPLTVTSAQKNPTAFYLCASSSYIATNEKLFFGSGTQLSVL.

This clone appeared once. The genes are TRBV5-5 and TRBJ2-1, with 9 bases that match TRBD2. Germline V gene data show CDR1 as SGHKS and CDR2 as YYEKEE (reference sequence). CDR3 length equals 18 residues. Unmatched junction bases numbered 7, after V lost 0 bases and J lost 0 bases. CDR3 sequence: CASSLGLAEWDSYNEQFF. CDR3 DNA sequence: TGTGCCAGCAGCTTGGGACTAGCGGAGTGGGACTCCTACAATGAGCAGTTCTTC.

The CDR3 is CSVRYSSTDTQYF. Here the CDR3 DNA reads TGCAGCGTTCGGTACAGTAGCACAGATACGCAGTATTTT. V is TRBV29-1 and J is TRBJ2-3; D is ambiguous. V was clipped by 5 bases and J by 0 bases, with 9 bases between them. CDR1 and CDR2 from the germline V gene are SQVTM and ANQGSEA. This CDR3 spans 13 amino acids.

V gene TRBV19 combines with J gene TRBJ1-1, with TRBD1 matching over 8 bases. V shed 3 bases and J 4 bases; nucleotides not matched to a gene: 4. The CDR3 length is 14 residues. Germline V gene sequence: CDR1 LNHDA, CDR2 SQIVND (reference sequence). The CDR3 DNA is TGTGCCAGTAGTATCGACAGGGGTGCCACTGAAGCTTTCTTT. It encodes CASSIDRGATEAFF.

V and J are TRBV28 and TRBJ2-7; 7 bases match TRBD1. The CDR3 covers 12 residues. Germline-derived CDR1 and CDR2 are MDHEN and SYDVKM. With V trimmed by 11 bases and J by 2 bases, 6 bases remained unmatched. In DNA form, the CDR3 reads TGTGCCGCCCGGGACAGTACCTACGAGCAGTACTTC. This sequence encodes CAARDSTYEQYF.

V usage is TRBV7-9 and J usage is TRBJ2-1; TRBD1 might be the D (6 bases). This CDR3 is built from 12 residues. Germline CDR1 reads SEHNR; CDR2 reads FQNEAQ (reference sequence). V lost 5 bases and J lost 8, with 10 bases in between. As DNA, the CDR3 is TGTGCCAGCAGCCCCTCAGGGGATGAGCAGTTCTTC. Amino acid sequence: CASSPSGDEQFF.

This rearrangement joins TRBV6-1 to TRBJ1-1; maybe TRBD1 (5 bases). This CDR3 has 13 residues. V was trimmed by 3 bases and J by 5 bases, leaving 10 bases between them. From germline, CDR1 is MNHNS and CDR2 SASEGT. CDR3 nucleotide sequence: TGTGCCAGCAGTGACCAGGGCTATACTGAAGCTTTCTTT. Protein sequence: CASSDQGYTEAFF.

The chain combines TRBV18 with TRBJ2-7, with D perhaps TRBD1 (6 bases). The V gene lost 5 bases and the J gene lost 3 bases, with 17 bases spanning the gap. Germline-derived CDR1 and CDR2 are KGHSH and LQKENI. The CDR3 covers 15 residues. In nucleotides, the CDR3 is TGTGCCAGCTCAAGGTCGAGGACAGAAGTCTACGAGCAGTACTTC. It yields the protein CASSRSRTEVYEQYF.

The chain carries TRBV19 and TRBJ1-1, with TRBD1 identical over 7 bases. The CDR3 covers 16 residues. Germline CDR1 LNHDA, CDR2 SQIVND (reference sequence). Unmatched junction bases numbered 5, after V lost 0 bases and J lost 1 base. The CDR3 region has the DNA TGTGCCAGTAGTATAGACCCGGGACAGAGGAACACTGAAGCTTTCTTT. Translating it yields CASSIDPGQRNTEAFF.

The table lists this clone with a count of one. The rearrangement uses TRBV5-4 and TRBJ2-3; the D is unclear. The CDR3 spans 14 residues. Trimming cost V 3 bases and J 0 bases, with 8 bases left between them. In germline, CDR1 is SGHNT, CDR2 YYREEE (reference sequence). CDR3 sequence reads: CASSSMTSTDTQYF. DNA for the CDR3: TGTGCCAGCAGCTCTATGACTAGCACAGATACGCAGTATTTT.

The chain has TRBV7-8 and TRBJ2-7, with no clear D. Germline CDR1 SGHVS, CDR2 FQNEAQ. V lost 2 bases and J lost 3, with 8 bases in between. CDR3 length: 13 amino acids. CDR3 nucleotide sequence: TGTGCCAGCAGCTTAAGGCAGTACTACGAGCAGTACGTC. Amino acids: CASSLRQYYEQYV.

This chain joins TRBV29-1 and TRBJ2-5, with 9 bases identical to TRBD2. Germline V gene lookup returns CDR1 SQVTM and CDR2 ANQGSEA. CDR3 length equals 13 residues. The V gene end was trimmed by 6 bases and the J gene end by 6 bases; junction bases not matched to a gene: 8. The CDR3 DNA reads TGCAGCGTGCGGGTTAGCGGGAGTAAGACCCAGTACTTC. Its protein is CSVRVSGSKTQYF.

The chain uses TRBV6-6 and TRBJ1-5, with no clear D. The germline V gene encodes CDR1 MNHNY and CDR2 SVGAGI (reference sequence). The CDR3 is 14 amino acids. The V gene lost 7 bases and the J gene lost 7 bases, with 17 bases spanning the gap. The CDR3 loop reads CASTENGGNQPQHF. CDR3 nucleotides: TGTGCCAGCACCGAAAACGGAGGGAACCAGCCCCAGCATTTT.

The chain couples TRBV27 to TRBJ1-2; perhaps TRBD1 as D (5 bases). Germline assignment: CDR1 MNHEY and CDR2 SMNVEV (reference sequence). Trimming took 5 bases from V and 0 from J, leaving 19 bases between them. The CDR3 consists of 17 residues. The CDR3 here is CASSMGYGQTANYGYTF. Here the CDR3 DNA reads TGTGCCAGCAGTATGGGGTACGGACAAACAGCTAACTATGGCTACACCTTC.

This clone turned up a few times. The rearrangement links TRBV7-8 to TRBJ2-2, with 7 bases that match TRBD1. J was trimmed by 5 bases and V by 6 bases; bases with no gene match: 6. CDR1 is SGHVS, CDR2 FQNEAQ, per germline. The CDR3 spans 14 residues. CDR3 protein: CASRNRGGTGELFF. For the CDR3, the DNA is TGTGCCAGCAGAAACAGGGGTGGTACCGGGGAGCTGTTTTTT.

The gene calls are TRBV5-4 and TRBJ2-2, with 9 bases lining up with TRBD1. This CDR3 region has 15 residues. With 2 bases clipped from V and 5 bases from J, the junction kept 4 bases outside the gene matches. Per the germline V gene, CDR1 is SGHNT and CDR2 is YYREEE (reference sequence). The CDR3 spells CASSFGTGSTGELFF. Here the CDR3 DNA reads TGTGCCAGCAGCTTCGGGACAGGGTCGACCGGGGAGCTGTTTTTT.

This clone was seen more than once but under ten times. The chain joins TRBV7-9 to TRBJ1-1; D remains ambiguous. The V end was cut by 6 bases, the J end by 1 base, with 6 bases between. The CDR3 contains 12 residues. Germline CDR1 SEHNR, CDR2 FQNEAQ (reference sequence). The CDR3 nucleotides are TGTGCCAGCAGATCAGCGAACACTGAAGCTTTCTTT. Translated, it gives CASRSANTEAFF.